A single T cell receptor (beta chain) is shown here with its context. The data were taken from a study of shared clonotypes between healthy human individuals. The protocol was immunoSEQ multiplex PCR, while the TCRdb copy is restricted to in-frame clones and leaves out a portion. The sample contains over 100,000 clones, roughly two thirds of which appear only once. This receptor was taken from a woman aged 30 to 39 in good health. Input material: memory CD8+ T cells sorted from blood. Subset specified: CD45RO+ cells pooled with CCR7-negative TemRA cells.

The CDR3 DNA reads as TGCGCCAGCAGCGGGGATCTGGAGCAGTACTTC. Amino acid sequence: CASSGDLEQYF. This chain uses TRBV5-1 with TRBJ2-7; no clear D gene. Between the trimmed V and J ends, which lost 4 bases and 7 bases, there was a span of 9 bases. The length of the CDR3 is 11 residues. Germline V lookup: CDR1 SGHRS, CDR2 YFSETQ.